This TCR beta chain stems from a study of cytomegalovirus exposure and HLA in healthy donors. General study points: Productive rates of about 90% or about 30% were seen for most TCR beta V segments in an earlier analysis.

The primer mix had 60 Vbeta and 13 Jbeta primers. In the original workflow: Later analysis identified tens of millions of unique TCR beta chains, 9 million to 13 million shared. Assay used: immunoSEQ multiplex PCR; TCRdb lists only in-frame clones, some missing. D and trimming were read from the DNA, whereas the V and J calls and clone size are those reported in that table. Of more than 95,000 clones in the sample, 60% to 80% were seen once. Though nominally healthy at sampling, donors likely had unrecorded immune exposures. The CDR3 length is 15 residues. Germline-derived CDR1 and CDR2 are SGHKS and YYEKEE (reference sequence). V lost 2 bases and J lost 5; bases outside the gene matches: 6. Concerning this clone: Its antigen is unidentified.

The chain employs TRBV5-5 and TRBJ2-3, with 9 bases aligning to TRBD2. The TCR comes from a man aged 55-75 years in good health and CMV-seropositive. The sequencing input was PBMCs. CDR3 DNA sequence: TGTGCCAGCAGCTTCAGCGGGGGGACGGTAGATACGCAGTATTTT. Protein: CASSFSGGTVDTQYF.